The clone carrying this T cell receptor beta chain was observed a handful of times. This entry belongs to a study of CD8+CD57+ T cells in acquired aplastic anemia. Study at large: Roughly 3.2 ug was the average amount of DNA from sorted CD4+ and CD8+ cells.

Genomic DNA provided the template from which TCR beta VDJ and CDR3 profiles were obtained. TCRdb passed the reads through MiXCR, listing each CDR3 protein once. The table has some 290,000 distinct CDR3 sequences, around 60% seen once; the top ten hold around 7.6%. The TCR was taken from a human donor with severe aplastic anemia or a healthy control (not recorded which). Material for sequencing was sorted CD4+, CD8+, or CD8+CD57+ T cells (not recorded which) from PBMCs.

The CDR3 reads CASRGTDGNTGELFF. For the CDR3, the DNA is TGTGCCAGCAGAGGGACAGACGGGAACACCGGGGAGCTGTTTTTT. The genes are TRBV7-9 and TRBJ2-2, with 7 bases fitting TRBD1. Germline assignment: CDR1 SEHNR and CDR2 FQNEAQ (reference sequence). The ends lost 6 bases at V and 1 base at J; junction bases unmatched: 5. This CDR3 has 15 residues.